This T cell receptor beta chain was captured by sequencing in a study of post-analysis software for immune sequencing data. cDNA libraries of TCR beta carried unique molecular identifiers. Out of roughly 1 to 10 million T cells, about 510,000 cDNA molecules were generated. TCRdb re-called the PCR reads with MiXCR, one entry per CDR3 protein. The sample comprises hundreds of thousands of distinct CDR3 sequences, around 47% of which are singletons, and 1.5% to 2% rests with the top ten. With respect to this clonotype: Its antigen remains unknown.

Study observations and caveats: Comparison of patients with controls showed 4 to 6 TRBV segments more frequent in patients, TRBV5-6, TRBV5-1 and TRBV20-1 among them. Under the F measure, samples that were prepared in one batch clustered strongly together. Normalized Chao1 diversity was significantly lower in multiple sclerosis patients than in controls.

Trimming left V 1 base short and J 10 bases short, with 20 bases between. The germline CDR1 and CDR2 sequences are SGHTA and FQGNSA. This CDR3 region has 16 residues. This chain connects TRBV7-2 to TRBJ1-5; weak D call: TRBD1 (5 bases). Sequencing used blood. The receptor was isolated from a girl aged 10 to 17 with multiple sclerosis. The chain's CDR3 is CASSLGGRQVRSPQHF. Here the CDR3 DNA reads TGTGCCAGCAGCTTAGGGGGACGGCAAGTTCGGAGTCCCCAGCATTTT.